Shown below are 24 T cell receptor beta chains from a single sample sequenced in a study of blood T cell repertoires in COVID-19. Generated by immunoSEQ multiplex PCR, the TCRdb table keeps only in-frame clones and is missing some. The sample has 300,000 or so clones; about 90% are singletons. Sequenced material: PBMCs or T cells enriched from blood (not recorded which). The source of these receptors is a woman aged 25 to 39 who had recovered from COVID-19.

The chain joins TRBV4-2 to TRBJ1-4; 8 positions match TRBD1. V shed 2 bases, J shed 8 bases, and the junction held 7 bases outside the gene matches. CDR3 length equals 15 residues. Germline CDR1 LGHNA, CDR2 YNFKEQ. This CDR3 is CASSQSQGAREKLFF. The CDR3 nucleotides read TGTGCCAGCAGCCAAAGTCAGGGGGCTCGAGAAAAACTGTTTTTT.

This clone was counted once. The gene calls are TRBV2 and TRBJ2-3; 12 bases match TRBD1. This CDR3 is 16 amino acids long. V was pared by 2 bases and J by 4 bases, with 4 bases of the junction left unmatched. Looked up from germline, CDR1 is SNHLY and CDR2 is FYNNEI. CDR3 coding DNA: TGTGCCAGCAGTGAATGGGGACAGGGGGCAGCAGATACGCAGTATTTT. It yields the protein CASSEWGQGAADTQYF.

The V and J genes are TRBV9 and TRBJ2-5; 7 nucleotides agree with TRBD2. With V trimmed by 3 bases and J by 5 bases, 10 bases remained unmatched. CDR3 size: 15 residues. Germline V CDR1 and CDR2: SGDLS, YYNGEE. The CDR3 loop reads CASSADYGLEETQYF. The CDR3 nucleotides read TGTGCCAGCAGCGCGGACTATGGACTAGAGGAGACCCAGTACTTC.

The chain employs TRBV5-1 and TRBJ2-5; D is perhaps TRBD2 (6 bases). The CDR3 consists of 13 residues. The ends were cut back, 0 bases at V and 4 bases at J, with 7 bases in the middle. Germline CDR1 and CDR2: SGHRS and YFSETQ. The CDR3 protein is CASSLELAETQYF. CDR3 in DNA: TGCGCCAGCAGCTTGGAACTAGCAGAGACCCAGTACTTC. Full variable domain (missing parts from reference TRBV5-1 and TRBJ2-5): KAGVTQTPRYLIKTRGQQVTLSCSPISGHRSVSWYQQTPGQGLQFLFEYFSETQRNKGNFPGRFSGRQFSNSRSEMNVSTLELGDSALYLCASSLELAETQYFGPGTRLLVL.

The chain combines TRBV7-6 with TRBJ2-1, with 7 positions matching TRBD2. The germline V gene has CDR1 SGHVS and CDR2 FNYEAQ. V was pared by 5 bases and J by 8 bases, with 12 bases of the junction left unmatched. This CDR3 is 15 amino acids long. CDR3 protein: CASSKIGLVGDEQFF. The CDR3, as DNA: TGTGCCAGCAGCAAGATTGGACTAGTCGGCGATGAGCAGTTCTTC.

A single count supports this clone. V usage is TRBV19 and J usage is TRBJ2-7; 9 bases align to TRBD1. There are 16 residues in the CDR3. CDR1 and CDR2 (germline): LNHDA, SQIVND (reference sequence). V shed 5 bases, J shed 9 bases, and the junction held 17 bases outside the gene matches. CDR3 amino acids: CASSVKTGTGTYGQYF. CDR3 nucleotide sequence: TGTGCCAGTAGTGTGAAAACCGGGACAGGGACGTATGGGCAGTACTTC.

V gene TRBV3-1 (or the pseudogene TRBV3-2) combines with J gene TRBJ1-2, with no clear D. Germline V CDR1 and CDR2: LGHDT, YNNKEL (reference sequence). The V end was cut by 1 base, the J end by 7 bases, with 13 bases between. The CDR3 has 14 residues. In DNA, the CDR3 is TGTGCCAGCAGCCAAGGGGCAGACCAACGTGGCTACACCTTC. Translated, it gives CASSQGADQRGYTF.

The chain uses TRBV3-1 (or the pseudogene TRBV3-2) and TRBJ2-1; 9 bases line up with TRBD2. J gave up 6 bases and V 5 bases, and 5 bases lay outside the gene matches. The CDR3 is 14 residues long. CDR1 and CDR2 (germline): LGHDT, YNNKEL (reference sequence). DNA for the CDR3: TGTGCCAGCAGCTCCCAGCGGGGGGCCAATGAGCAGTTCTTC. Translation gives CASSSQRGANEQFF.

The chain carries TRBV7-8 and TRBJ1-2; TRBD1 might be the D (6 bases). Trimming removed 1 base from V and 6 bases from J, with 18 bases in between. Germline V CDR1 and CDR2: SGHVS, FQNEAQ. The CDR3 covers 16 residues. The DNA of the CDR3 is TGTGCCAGCAGCTTAGTGCCAGGGGTGGTGAACAATGGCTACACCTTC. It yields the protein CASSLVPGVVNNGYTF.

CDR3 nucleotides: TGTGCCAGCAGTTTCCAGGACAGGGGCAACACCATATATTTT. Amino acids: CASSFQDRGNTIYF. V is TRBV28 and J is TRBJ1-3; 9 bases agree with TRBD1. Germline assignment: CDR1 MDHEN and CDR2 SYDVKM. The CDR3 has 14 residues. Trimming at V came to 3 bases and at J to 7 bases, leaving 4 bases not matched to a gene. Drawing the rest from reference TRBV28 and TRBJ1-3, the complete variable domain is DVKVTQSSRYLVKRTGEKVFLECVQDMDHENMFWYRQDPGLGLRLIYFSYDVKMKEKGDIPEGYSVSREKKERFSLILESASTNQTSMYLCASSFQDRGNTIYFGEGSWLTVV.

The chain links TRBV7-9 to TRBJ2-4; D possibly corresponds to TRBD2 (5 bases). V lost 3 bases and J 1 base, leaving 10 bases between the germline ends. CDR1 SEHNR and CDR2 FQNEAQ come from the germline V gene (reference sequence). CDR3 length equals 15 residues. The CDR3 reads CASSLEVSAKNIQYF. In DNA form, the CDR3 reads TGTGCCAGCAGCTTGGAGGTATCGGCCAAAAACATTCAGTACTTC.

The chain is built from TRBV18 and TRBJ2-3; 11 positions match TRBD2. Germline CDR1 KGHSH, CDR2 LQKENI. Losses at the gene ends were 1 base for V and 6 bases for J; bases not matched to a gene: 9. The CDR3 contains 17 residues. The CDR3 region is CASSPRASGGILDTQYF. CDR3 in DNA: TGTGCCAGCTCACCACGGGCTAGCGGGGGGATCCTGGATACGCAGTATTTT. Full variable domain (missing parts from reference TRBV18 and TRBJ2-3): NAGVMQNPRHLVRRRGQEARLRCSPMKGHSHVYWYRQLPEEGLKFMVYLQKENIIDESGMPKERFSAEFPKEGPSILRIQQVVRGDSAAYFCASSPRASGGILDTQYFGPGTRLTVL.

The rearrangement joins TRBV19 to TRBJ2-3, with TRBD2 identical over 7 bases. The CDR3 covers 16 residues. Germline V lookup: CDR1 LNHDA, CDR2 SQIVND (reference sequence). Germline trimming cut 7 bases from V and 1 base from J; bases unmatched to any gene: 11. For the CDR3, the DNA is TGTGCCAGTACCCTTCTCCCCGCGGGGGGCACAGATACGCAGTATTTT. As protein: CASTLLPAGGTDTQYF.

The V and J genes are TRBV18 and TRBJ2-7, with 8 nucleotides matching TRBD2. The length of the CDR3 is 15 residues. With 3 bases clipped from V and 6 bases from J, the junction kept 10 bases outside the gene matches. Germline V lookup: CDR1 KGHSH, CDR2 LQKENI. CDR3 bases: TGTGCCAGCTCACCTGGCCGGGGGGGCCTCAGCGAGCAGTACTTC. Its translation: CASSPGRGGLSEQYF. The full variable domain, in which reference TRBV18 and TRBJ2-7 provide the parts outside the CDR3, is NAGVMQNPRHLVRRRGQEARLRCSPMKGHSHVYWYRQLPEEGLKFMVYLQKENIIDESGMPKERFSAEFPKEGPSILRIQQVVRGDSAAYFCASSPGRGGLSEQYFGPGTRLTVT.

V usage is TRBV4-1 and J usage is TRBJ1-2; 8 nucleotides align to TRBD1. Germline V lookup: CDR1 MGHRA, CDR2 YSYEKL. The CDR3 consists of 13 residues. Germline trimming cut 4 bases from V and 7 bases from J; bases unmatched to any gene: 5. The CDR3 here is CASSPGQGRGYTF. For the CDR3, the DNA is TGCGCCAGCAGCCCCGGACAGGGACGTGGCTACACCTTC.

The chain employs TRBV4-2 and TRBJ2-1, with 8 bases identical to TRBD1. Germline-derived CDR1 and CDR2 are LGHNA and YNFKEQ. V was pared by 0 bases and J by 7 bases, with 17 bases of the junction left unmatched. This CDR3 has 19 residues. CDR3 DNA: TGTGCCAGCAGCCAAGAAAGCGTCAGGGGGCGCCTTTTAGGTAATGAGCAGTTCTTC. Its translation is CASSQESVRGRLLGNEQFF.

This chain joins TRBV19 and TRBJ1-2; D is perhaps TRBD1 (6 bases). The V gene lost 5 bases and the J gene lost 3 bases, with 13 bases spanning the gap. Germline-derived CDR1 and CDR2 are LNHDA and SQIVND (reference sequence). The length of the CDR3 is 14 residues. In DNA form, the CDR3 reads TGTGCCAGTAGTTTCCAGGGGTGGGACTATGGCTACACCTTC. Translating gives CASSFQGWDYGYTF.

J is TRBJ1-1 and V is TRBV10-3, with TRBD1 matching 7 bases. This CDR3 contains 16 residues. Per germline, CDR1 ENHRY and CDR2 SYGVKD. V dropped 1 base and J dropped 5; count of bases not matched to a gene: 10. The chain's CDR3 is CAISEFYEGAGTEAFF. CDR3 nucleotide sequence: TGTGCCATCAGTGAGTTTTATGAGGGGGCAGGAACTGAAGCTTTCTTT.

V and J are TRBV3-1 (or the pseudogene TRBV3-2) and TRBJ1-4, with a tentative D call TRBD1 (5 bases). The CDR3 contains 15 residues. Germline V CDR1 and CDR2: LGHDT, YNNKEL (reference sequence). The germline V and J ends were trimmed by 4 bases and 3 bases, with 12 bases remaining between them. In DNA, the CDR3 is TGTGCCAGCAGCCCTTTCTCGACAGCTAATGAAAAACTGTTTTTT. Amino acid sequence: CASSPFSTANEKLFF.

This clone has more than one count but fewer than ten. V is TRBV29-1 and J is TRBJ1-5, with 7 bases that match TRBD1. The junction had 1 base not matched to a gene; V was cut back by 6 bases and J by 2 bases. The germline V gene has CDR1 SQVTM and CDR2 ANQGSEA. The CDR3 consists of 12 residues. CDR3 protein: CSVGTGNQPQHF. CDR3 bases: TGCAGCGTAGGGACAGGCAATCAGCCCCAGCATTTT.

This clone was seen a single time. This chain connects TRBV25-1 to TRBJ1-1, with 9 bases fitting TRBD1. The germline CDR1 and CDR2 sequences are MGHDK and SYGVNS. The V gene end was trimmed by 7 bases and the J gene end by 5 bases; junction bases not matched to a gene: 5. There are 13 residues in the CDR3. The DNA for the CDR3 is TGTGCCAGCAATGACAGGGGGACGACTGAAGCTTTCTTT. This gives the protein CASNDRGTTEAFF.

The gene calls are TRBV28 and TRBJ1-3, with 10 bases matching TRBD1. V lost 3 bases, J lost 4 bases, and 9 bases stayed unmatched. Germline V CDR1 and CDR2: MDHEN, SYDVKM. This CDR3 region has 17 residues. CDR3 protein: CASSFRGQGEIGNTIYF. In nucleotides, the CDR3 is TGTGCCAGCAGTTTTCGCGGACAGGGGGAAATCGGAAACACCATATATTTT.

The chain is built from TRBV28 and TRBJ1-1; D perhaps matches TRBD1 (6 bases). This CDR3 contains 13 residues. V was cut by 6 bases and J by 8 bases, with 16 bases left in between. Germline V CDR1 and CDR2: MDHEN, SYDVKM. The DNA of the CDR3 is TGTGCCAGCAGCCCCACAGGGATCTCAGAAGCTTTCTTT. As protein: CASSPTGISEAFF.

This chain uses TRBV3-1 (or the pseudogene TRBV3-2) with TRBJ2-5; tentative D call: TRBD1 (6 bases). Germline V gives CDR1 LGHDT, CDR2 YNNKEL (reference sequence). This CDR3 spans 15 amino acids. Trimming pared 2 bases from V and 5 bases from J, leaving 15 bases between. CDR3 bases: TGTGCCAGCAGCCAATTGAAAGGGGGTTCCGAGACCCAGTACTTC. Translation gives CASSQLKGGSETQYF.